This T cell receptor (beta chain) was captured in a study of blood T cell repertoires in COVID-19. Germline-derived CDR1 and CDR2 are SGHRS and YFSETQ. This CDR3 is built from 17 residues. V shed 4 bases and J shed 2 bases, with 22 bases lying between them. Method: immunoSEQ multiplex PCR; TCRdb's copy keeps in-frame clones and lacks some. The profile shows 77,000 or so clones, roughly 85% of them singletons. The J gene is TRBJ2-7, the V gene TRBV5-1, with D possibly being TRBD1 (6 bases). The sequence came from a man aged 80 or over with acute or convalescent COVID-19. The sample consisted of peripheral blood. This chain's CDR3 is CASSLRYSQGVAYEQYF. CDR3 sequence (DNA): TGCGCCAGCAGCCTACGATACTCACAGGGTGTGGCCTACGAGCAGTACTTC. The full variable domain, rest sourced from reference TRBV5-1 and TRBJ2-7, is KAGVTQTPRYLIKTRGQQVTLSCSPISGHRSVSWYQQTPGQGLQFLFEYFSETQRNKGNFPGRFSGRQFSNSRSEMNVSTLELGDSALYLCASSLRYSQGVAYEQYFGPGTRLTVT.